What follows are 29 T cell receptor beta chains derived from one specimen sequenced in a study of T cells of healthy individuals. MiXCR, applied by TCRdb to the 5' RACE reads, yields one record per CDR3 protein. This sample has under 70,000 distinct CDR3 sequences; about 14% occur once, and the top ten carry around 15%. The receptors here all came from a human donor in good health.

The chain combines TRBV7-9 with TRBJ2-7; D may correspond to TRBD1 or TRBD2 (6 bases each). V was pared by 5 bases and J by 5 bases, with 19 bases between. In germline, CDR1 is SEHNR, CDR2 FQNEAQ (reference sequence). The length of the CDR3 is 15 residues. CDR3 region: CASSGRYPRGDEQYF. The CDR3 bases are TGTGCCAGCAGCGGGAGGTATCCCAGGGGCGACGAGCAGTACTTC.

This clonotype was counted between two and nine times. The chain uses TRBV2 and TRBJ2-3; 7 bases line up with TRBD2. The CDR3 spans 15 residues. Germline values: CDR1 SNHLY, CDR2 FYNNEI. Trimming took 4 bases from V and 2 from J; bases not matched to a gene: 6. CDR3 DNA: TGTGCCAGCAGTGGAGCGGGGTTCCCCACAGATACGCAGTATTTT. Its protein is CASSGAGFPTDTQYF.

Many counts were recorded for this clonotype. The CDR3 protein is CASNKDRGHPHYNEQFF. The CDR3 nucleotides are TGCGCCAGCAATAAAGACAGGGGCCATCCACATTACAATGAGCAGTTCTTC. V gene TRBV10-1 combines with J gene TRBJ2-1, with 8 bases aligning to TRBD1. J gave up 4 bases and V 7 bases, and 15 bases lay outside the gene matches. Germline V gene data show CDR1 as WNHNN and CDR2 as SYGVQD (reference sequence). The CDR3 is 17 amino acids.

This clonotype has a count of ten or more. V usage is TRBV20-1 and J usage is TRBJ2-1; 10 nucleotides align to TRBD2. There are 17 residues in the CDR3. The J segment lost 5 bases and the V segment lost 0 bases, leaving 10 bases of the junction unmatched. The germline gives CDR1 DFQATT, CDR2 SNEGSKA (reference sequence). Written as DNA, the CDR3 is TGCAGTGCTAGAGAGTATCCGACTAGCGGGCACAACAATGAGCAGTTCTTC. Translated, it gives CSAREYPTSGHNNEQFF.

This clonotype was observed at least ten times. V gene TRBV30 combines with J gene TRBJ1-1; no definite D call. Germline CDR1 is GTSNPN and CDR2 is SVGIG (reference sequence). This CDR3 comprises 13 residues. V was cut by 2 bases and J by 6 bases, with 13 bases left in between. In DNA form, the CDR3 reads TGTGCCTGGAGTCCCGCGTTGAGTTCTGAAGCTTTCTTT. As protein: CAWSPALSSEAFF.

This chain joins TRBV2 and TRBJ2-5; possibly TRBD1 for D (5 bases). This CDR3 region has 13 residues. V gave up 8 bases and J gave up 14 bases, with 24 bases separating them. Germline loops: CDR1 SNHLY, CDR2 FYNNEI. The DNA of the CDR3 is TGTGCCAGCGTACTCGAACAAAGGACACGAATTTACTTC. Its translation: CASVLEQRTRIYF.

V and J are TRBV6-5 and TRBJ1-1; D is unresolved. Deletions cut 7 bases from V and 6 bases from J, with 0 bases between. The CDR3 has 8 amino acids. From germline, CDR1 is MNHEY and CDR2 SVGAGI. The CDR3 DNA reads TGTGCCAGCACTGAAGCTTTCTTT. It specifies CASTEAFF.

This clonotype was observed a handful of times. V is TRBV9 and J is TRBJ1-1; D may be TRBD1 (6 bases). The CDR3 length is 14 residues. The V gene lost 4 bases and the J gene lost 5 bases, with 15 bases spanning the gap. The germline gives CDR1 SGDLS, CDR2 YYNGEE. CDR3 nucleotide sequence: TGTGCCAGCAGCCCCCGCGCTCAGGGGACTGAAGCTTTCTTT. Translated: CASSPRAQGTEAFF.

Sample share makes this clonotype medium-sized (0.01 to 0.1%). The chain uses TRBV5-1 and TRBJ2-7; D is possibly TRBD2 (6 bases). Germline V gene sequence: CDR1 SGHRS, CDR2 YFSETQ. Between the trimmed V and J ends, which lost 0 bases and 2 bases, there was a span of 15 bases. This CDR3 contains 16 residues. This CDR3 reads CASSLVLSGDTYEQYF. The CDR3 DNA sequence: TGCGCCAGCAGCTTGGTACTTAGCGGTGACACCTACGAGCAGTACTTC.

The genes are TRBV29-1 and TRBJ2-2; D is ambiguous. The V end lost 3 bases, the J end lost 7 bases, and 18 bases lay between the germline ends. Looked up from germline, CDR1 is SQVTM and CDR2 is ANQGSEA. CDR3 length: 15 residues. CDR3 sequence reads: CSVEVFAWVHGELFF. CDR3 bases: TGCAGCGTTGAGGTGTTTGCGTGGGTACACGGGGAGCTGTTTTTT.

There are a few counts of this clonotype. V gene TRBV19 combines with J gene TRBJ2-7; D is undetermined. Looked up from germline, CDR1 is LNHDA and CDR2 is SQIVND (reference sequence). The CDR3 is 16 residues long. The ends were cut back, 3 bases at V and 2 bases at J, with 17 bases in the middle. The CDR3 sequence: CASSMESAVRTYEQYF. The CDR3 nucleotides read TGTGCCAGTAGTATGGAGTCGGCTGTTCGTACCTACGAGCAGTACTTC.

This clonotype was detected only a few times. The gene calls are TRBV6-4 and TRBJ1-2, with D possibly being TRBD1 (6 bases). The CDR3 runs to 15 residues. The germline V gene has CDR1 MRHNA and CDR2 SNTAGT. Trimming removed 2 bases at V and 8 bases at J, with 18 bases between. CDR3 sequence reads: CASSDGPQGIGGYTF. As DNA, the CDR3 is TGTGCCAGCAGTGACGGACCACAGGGAATAGGAGGCTACACCTTC.

This clonotype was detected many times. The rearrangement links TRBV19 to TRBJ1-1; D gene uncertain. V lost 3 bases to trimming and J lost 4 bases, with 12 bases between them. Germline V CDR1 and CDR2: LNHDA, SQIVND (reference sequence). There are 14 residues in the CDR3. CDR3 nucleotide sequence: TGTGCCAGTAGTATCCTGAAGGAGGGCACTGAAGCTTTCTTT. It specifies CASSILKEGTEAFF.

The V and J genes are TRBV12-3 or TRBV12-4 and TRBJ2-2; no clear D. Trimming stripped 7 bases from V and 7 bases from J, with 10 bases between. This CDR3 has 12 amino acids. This CDR3 is CASTLDGGELFF. The CDR3 bases are TGTGCCAGCACTCTAGACGGCGGGGAGCTGTTTTTT.

This clonotype was recorded a few times. The chain carries TRBV7-9 and TRBJ2-5; no clear D. The V and J ends lost 5 bases and 7 bases respectively, with 20 bases between them. The CDR3 is 15 amino acids. Germline CDR1 is SEHNR and CDR2 is FQNEAQ (reference sequence). DNA for the CDR3: TGTGCCAGCAGCAAAGGACGAACCTCTCTGGGGACCCAGTACTTC. This codes for CASSKGRTSLGTQYF.

Ten or more counts support this clonotype. V gene TRBV29-1 combines with J gene TRBJ2-7; 7 bases are a match to TRBD1. CDR3 size: 13 residues. Trimming cost V 4 bases and J 1 base; bases outside gene matches: 4. Germline V gene data show CDR1 as SQVTM and CDR2 as ANQGSEA. The CDR3 here is CSVGVRGSYEQYF. CDR3 in DNA: TGCAGCGTTGGTGTCAGGGGGTCCTACGAGCAGTACTTC.

This clonotype was observed many times. The chain uses TRBV24-1 and TRBJ2-4; D remains unclear. V was cut by 4 bases and J by 4 bases, with 4 bases left in between. Germline assignment: CDR1 KGHDR and CDR2 SFDVKD. This CDR3 comprises 12 residues. The CDR3: CATSEDKNIQYF. The CDR3, as DNA: TGTGCCACCAGTGAGGATAAAAACATTCAGTACTTC.

The CDR3 nucleotides read TGTGCCAGCAGTTACAGGGGGCTGAACACTGAAGCTTTCTTT. Protein product: CASSYRGLNTEAFF. This chain connects TRBV12-3 or TRBV12-4 to TRBJ1-1, with 9 bases fitting TRBD1. This CDR3 comprises 14 residues. Trimming cost V 4 bases and J 0 bases; bases outside gene matches: 0.

V is TRBV2 and J is TRBJ1-2; D is ambiguous. CDR3 length: 14 amino acids. V lost 2 bases and J lost 4, with 11 bases in between. CDR1 is SNHLY and CDR2 is FYNNEI in the germline V gene. The CDR3 DNA is TGTGCCAGCAGTGAATCTACCCAAGCCTATGGCTACACCTTC. It specifies CASSESTQAYGYTF.

The CDR3 DNA reads TGCGCCAGCAGCCAAGACTTGCTACGGACAGGCCTCTACAATGAGCAGTTCTTC. It specifies CASSQDLLRTGLYNEQFF. V and J are TRBV4-3 and TRBJ2-1; 7 nucleotides agree with TRBD1. The germline gives CDR1 LGHNA, CDR2 YSLEER. The CDR3 contains 18 residues. After removal of 0 bases from V and 3 bases from J, the junction contained 11 bases not matched to a gene.

This clonotype was detected only a few times. The chain is built from TRBV18 and TRBJ2-7, with 7 bases aligning to TRBD2. Germline CDR1 is KGHSH and CDR2 is LQKENI. CDR3 length: 15 amino acids. The V and J ends lost 6 bases and 2 bases, in that order; junction bases with no gene match: 10. CDR3 residues: CASSSGEGIPYEQYF. CDR3 bases: TGTGCCAGCTCTTCCGGGGAGGGGATCCCCTACGAGCAGTACTTC. The variable domain in full, with the rest retrieved from reference TRBV18 and TRBJ2-7, is NAGVMQNPRHLVRRRGQEARLRCSPMKGHSHVYWYRQLPEEGLKFMVYLQKENIIDESGMPKERFSAEFPKEGPSILRIQQVVRGDSAAYFCASSSGEGIPYEQYFGPGTRLTVT.

This clonotype was picked up a small number of times. The J gene is TRBJ1-2, the V gene TRBV10-3; D is unresolved. CDR1 and CDR2 from the germline V gene are ENHRY and SYGVKD. The CDR3 loop spans 14 amino acids. The V end lost 4 bases, the J end lost 3 bases, and 12 bases lay between the germline ends. In DNA form, the CDR3 reads TGTGCCATCAGTGGGCAGGCGTCTTACTATGGCTACACCTTC. Residues: CAISGQASYYGYTF.

This clonotype was picked up a small number of times. V and J are TRBV10-3 and TRBJ1-5; the D is unclear. Per germline, CDR1 ENHRY and CDR2 SYGVKD. The CDR3 contains 12 residues. Trimming shortened V by 2 bases and J by 3 bases, and 2 bases separated the two germline ends. In DNA, the CDR3 is TGTGCCATCAGTGAGACCAATCAGCCCCAGCATTTT. Amino acids: CAISETNQPQHF.

This clonotype was recorded many times. The CDR3 DNA sequence: TGTGCCAGCAGTTTGACATCCACGAGGGCCACTGAAGCTTTCTTT. Protein product: CASSLTSTRATEAFF. The chain links TRBV5-5 to TRBJ1-1; no clear D. This CDR3 spans 15 amino acids. Germline CDR1 reads SGHKS; CDR2 reads YYEKEE (reference sequence). The V gene lost 5 bases and the J gene lost 4 bases, with 18 bases spanning the gap.

Many counts were recorded for this clonotype. This rearrangement joins TRBV7-8 to TRBJ1-6; D possibly corresponds to TRBD1 (6 bases). CDR3 length: 15 residues. The V and J ends lost 5 bases and 6 bases respectively, with 14 bases between them. Looked up from germline, CDR1 is SGHVS and CDR2 is FQNEAQ. CDR3 DNA sequence: TGTGCCAGCAGCCCGACAGACAGGCTTAATTCACCCCTCCACTTT. It encodes CASSPTDRLNSPLHF.

This CDR3 reads CSAREGLAGEKGGELFF. CDR3 DNA: TGCAGTGCTAGAGAAGGCCTAGCGGGAGAAAAAGGCGGGGAGCTGTTTTTT. V gene TRBV20-1 combines with J gene TRBJ2-2; TRBD2 agrees at 10 bases. With 0 bases clipped from V and 7 bases from J, the junction kept 11 bases outside the gene matches. The germline CDR1 and CDR2 sequences are DFQATT and SNEGSKA (reference sequence). The CDR3 sequence is 17 residues long.

Ten or more counts support this clonotype. This chain joins TRBV20-1 and TRBJ1-1, with TRBD1 identical over 9 bases. CDR1 and CDR2 (germline): DFQATT, SNEGSKA (reference sequence). The CDR3 extends over 11 amino acids. The junction had 7 bases not matched to a gene; V was cut back by 7 bases and J by 10 bases. The DNA of the CDR3 is TGCAGTGGAAACAGGGGGCAGGGAGCTTTCTTT. It translates to CSGNRGQGAFF.

CDR3: CATGQDSNQPQHF. The CDR3 nucleotides read TGTGCCACCGGACAGGATAGCAATCAGCCCCAGCATTTT. The genes are TRBV10-3 and TRBJ1-5; TRBD1 matches at 7 bases. Losses at the gene ends were 10 bases for V and 0 bases for J; bases not matched to a gene: 3. The CDR3 sequence is 13 residues long. Germline values: CDR1 ENHRY, CDR2 SYGVKD.

The sample holds many counts of this clonotype. The rearrangement joins TRBV20-1 to TRBJ2-5; TRBD2 agrees at 10 bases. With 6 bases clipped from V and 5 bases from J, the junction kept 6 bases outside the gene matches. The CDR3 runs 13 residues. Germline assignment: CDR1 DFQATT and CDR2 SNEGSKA (reference sequence). CDR3: CSAAGTSVETQYF. The CDR3 DNA follows: TGCAGTGCCGCCGGGACTAGCGTGGAGACCCAGTACTTC.